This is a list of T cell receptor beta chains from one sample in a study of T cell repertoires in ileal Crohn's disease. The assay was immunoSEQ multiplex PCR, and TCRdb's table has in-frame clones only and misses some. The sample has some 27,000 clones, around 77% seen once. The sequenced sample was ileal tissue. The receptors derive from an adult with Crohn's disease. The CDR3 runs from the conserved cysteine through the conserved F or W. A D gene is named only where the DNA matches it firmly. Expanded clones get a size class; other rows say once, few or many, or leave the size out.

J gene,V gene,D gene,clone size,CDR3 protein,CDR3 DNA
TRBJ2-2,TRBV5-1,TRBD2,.,CASSLEGGGHRELFF,TGCGCCAGCAGCTTGGAAGGCGGGGGGCACCGGGAGCTGTTTTTT
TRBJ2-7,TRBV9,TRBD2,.,CASSVGREYDEQYF,TGTGCCAGCAGCGTTGGGCGGGAGTACGACGAGCAGTACTTC
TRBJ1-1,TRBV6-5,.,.,CASSFSGREAFF,TGTGCCAGCAGTTTCTCGGGGAGGGAAGCTTTCTTT
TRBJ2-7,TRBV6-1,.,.,CASSLAGTSYEQYF,TGTGCCAGCAGCCTTGCCGGGACTTCCTACGAGCAGTACTTC
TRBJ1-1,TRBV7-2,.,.,CASSPNRGTTEAFF,TGTGCCAGCAGCCCCAATCGGGGGACGACTGAAGCTTTCTTT
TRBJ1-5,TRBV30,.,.,CAWSGGYNQPQHF,TGTGCCTGGAGCGGGGGGTACAATCAGCCCCAGCATTTT
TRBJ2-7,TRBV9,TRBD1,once,CASSARTGQSSYEQYF,TGTGCCAGCAGCGCTCGGACAGGGCAGAGCTCCTACGAGCAGTACTTC
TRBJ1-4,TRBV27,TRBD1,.,CASSSASPQGYNEKLFF,TGTGCCAGCAGTTCCGCCTCACCACAGGGGTATAATGAAAAACTGTTTTTT
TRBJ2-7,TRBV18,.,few,CASSPIENPDEQYF,TGTGCCAGCTCACCGATTGAGAATCCGGACGAGCAGTACTTC
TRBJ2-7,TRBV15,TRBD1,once,CATSWTGTGGHEQYF,TGTGCCACCAGCTGGACCGGGACAGGCGGGCACGAGCAGTACTTC
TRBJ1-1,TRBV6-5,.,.,CASRGQKNTEAFF,TGTGCCAGCAGAGGACAGAAGAACACTGAAGCTTTCTTT
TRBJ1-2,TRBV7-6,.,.,CASSPGPGFNYGYTF,TGTGCCAGCAGCCCCGGGCCGGGATTTAACTATGGCTACACCTTC
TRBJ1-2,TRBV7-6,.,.,CASSLTGTATYGYTF,TGTGCCAGCAGCTTAACAGGGACGGCCACCTATGGCTACACCTTC
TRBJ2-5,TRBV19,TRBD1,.,CASSAGQGKETQYF,TGTGCCAGTAGTGCGGGACAGGGAAAAGAGACCCAGTACTTC
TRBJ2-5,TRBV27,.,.,CASSFSGIGETQYF,TGTGCCAGCAGTTTTTCAGGGATTGGGGAGACCCAGTACTTC
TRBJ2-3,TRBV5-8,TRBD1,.,CASGRDRGRNTQYF,TGTGCCAGCGGCCGGGACAGGGGGCGGAATACGCAGTATTTT
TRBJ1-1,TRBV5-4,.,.,CASSLRSGTEAFF,TGTGCCAGCAGCCTAAGGTCGGGCACTGAAGCTTTCTTT
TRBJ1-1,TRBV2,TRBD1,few,CASRLNRGSEAFF,TGTGCCAGCAGGTTAAACAGGGGCTCAGAAGCTTTCTTT
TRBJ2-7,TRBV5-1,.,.,CASSLELYEQYF,TGCGCCAGCAGCTTGGAGCTTTACGAGCAGTACTTC
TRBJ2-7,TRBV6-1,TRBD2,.,CASSSGLAGVGEQYF,TGTGCCAGCAGTTCGGGACTAGCGGGGGTCGGCGAGCAGTACTTC
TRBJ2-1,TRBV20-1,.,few,CSVMTRNEQFF,TGCAGTGTAATGACACGGAATGAGCAGTTCTTC
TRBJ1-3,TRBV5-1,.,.,CASSWGEGNTIYF,TGCGCCAGCAGCTGGGGGGAAGGAAACACCATATATTTT
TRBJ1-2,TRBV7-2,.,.,CASSRGEVGYTF,TGTGCCAGCAGCCGGGGGGAGGTGGGCTACACCTTC
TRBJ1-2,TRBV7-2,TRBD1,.,CASSSRGPYGYTF,TGTGCCAGCAGCTCCAGGGGGCCCTATGGCTACACCTTC
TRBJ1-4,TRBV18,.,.,CASSPRRGEEKLFF,TGTGCCAGCTCACCACGACGCGGTGAGGAAAAACTGTTTTTT
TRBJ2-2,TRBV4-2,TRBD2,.,CASSQEGLAGANTGELFF,TGTGCCAGCAGCCAAGAAGGACTAGCGGGGGCGAACACCGGGGAGCTGTTTTTT
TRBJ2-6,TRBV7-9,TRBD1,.,CASSSSAGGGANVLTF,TGTGCCAGCAGCTCCTCGGCAGGGGGTGGGGCCAACGTCCTGACTTTC
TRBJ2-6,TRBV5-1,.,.,CASKTVSGANVLTF,TGCGCCAGCAAGACAGTCTCTGGGGCCAACGTCCTGACTTTC
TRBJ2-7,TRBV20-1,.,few,CSAPSGYEQYF,TGCAGTGCTCCTTCAGGGTACGAGCAGTACTTC
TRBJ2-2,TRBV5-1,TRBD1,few,CASSAVGGRTGELFF,TGCGCCAGCAGCGCGGTAGGGGGCAGGACCGGGGAGCTGTTTTTT
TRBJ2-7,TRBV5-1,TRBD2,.,CASSWREDAGEQYF,TGCGCCAGCAGCTGGCGGGAGGACGCGGGGGAGCAGTACTTC
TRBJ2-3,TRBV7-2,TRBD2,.,CASSSRTSGRSDTQYF,TGTGCCAGCAGCTCACGGACTAGCGGGAGGTCAGATACGCAGTATTTT
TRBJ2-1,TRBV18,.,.,CASSPLTYNEQFF,TGTGCCAGCTCACCTTTAACTTACAATGAGCAGTTCTTC
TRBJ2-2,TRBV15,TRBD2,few,CATSRVSLAGGTGELFF,TGTGCCACCAGCAGAGTGTCGCTAGCGGGAGGAACCGGGGAGCTGTTTTTT
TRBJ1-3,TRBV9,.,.,CASMGRDENTIYF,TGTGCCAGCATGGGCAGGGATGAAAACACCATATATTTT
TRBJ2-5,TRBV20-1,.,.,CSASSWETQYF,TGCAGTGCTTCCAGTTGGGAGACCCAGTACTTC
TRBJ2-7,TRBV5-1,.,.,CASSPLEQQTTGEQYF,TGCGCCAGCAGCCCCCTGGAACAACAAACAACGGGCGAGCAGTACTTC
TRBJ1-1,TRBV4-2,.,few,CASSQEFTGTEAFF,TGTGCCAGCAGCCAAGAGTTCACGGGGACTGAAGCTTTCTTT
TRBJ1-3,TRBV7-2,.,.,CASSWATGNTIYF,TGTGCCAGCAGCTGGGCAACTGGAAACACCATATATTTT